This T cell receptor beta chain comes out of a study of cytomegalovirus exposure and HLA in healthy donors. Unmatched junction bases numbered 8, after V lost 2 bases and J lost 0 bases. The CDR3 is 18 residues long. Per germline, CDR1 SGHDN and CDR2 FVKESK. This clone was seen a handful of times. Its cognate antigen is unknown. A multiplex PCR was run with 60 Vbeta primers and 13 Jbeta primers. As originally analysed: It was a later analysis that counted roughly 80 million unique TCR beta chains, of which around 11 million were shared. Clones were read by immunoSEQ multiplex PCR, and TCRdb kept only the in-frame ones, dropping some. The DNA was the basis for D and trimming; V, J and clone size are from that table. The repertoire consists of about 130,000 clones, with about 70% occurring once and the leading ten covering 2% to 2.5%. The study's findings and limits: Later analysis identified a missense DCLRE1C variant that was linked to TCR beta V- and J-gene trimming. Sequences of the TCR beta chain were said to predict the HLA-A and HLA-B alleles of most subjects accurately. In vitro experiments confirmed that three CMV-associated chains were specific for CMV antigens.

The chain carries TRBV14 and TRBJ2-3; 10 nucleotides line up with TRBD2. The TCR comes from a woman aged 55-70 years in good health and CMV-seropositive. Sequencing was carried out using PBMCs. In DNA form, the CDR3 reads TGTGCCAGCAGCCAACCCGGGACTAGCGTTGCTAGCACAGATACGCAGTATTTT. Its protein product is CASSQPGTSVASTDTQYF.